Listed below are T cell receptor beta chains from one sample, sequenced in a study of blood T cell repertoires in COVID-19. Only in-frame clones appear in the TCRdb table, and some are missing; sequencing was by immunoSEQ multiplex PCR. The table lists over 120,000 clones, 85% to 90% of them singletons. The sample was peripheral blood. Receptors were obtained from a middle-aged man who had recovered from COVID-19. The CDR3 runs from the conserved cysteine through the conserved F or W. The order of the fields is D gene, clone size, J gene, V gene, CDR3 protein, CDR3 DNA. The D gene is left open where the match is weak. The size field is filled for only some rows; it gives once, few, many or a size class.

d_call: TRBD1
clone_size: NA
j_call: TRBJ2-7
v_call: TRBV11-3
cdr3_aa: CASSPRGTYEQYF
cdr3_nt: TGTGCCAGCAGCCCCAGGGGGACCTACGAGCAGTACTTC

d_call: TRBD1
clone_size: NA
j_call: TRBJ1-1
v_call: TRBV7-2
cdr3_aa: CASSLRTGGSVTEAFF
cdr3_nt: TGTGCCAGCAGCCTACGGACAGGGGGCTCGGTGACTGAAGCTTTCTTT

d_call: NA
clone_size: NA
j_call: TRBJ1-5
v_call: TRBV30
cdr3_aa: CAWSSGSWEPQHF
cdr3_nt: TGTGCCTGGAGTTCAGGGTCCTGGGAGCCCCAGCATTTT

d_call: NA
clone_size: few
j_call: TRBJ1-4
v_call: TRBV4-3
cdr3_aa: CASSQDSGGREKLFF
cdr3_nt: TGCGCCAGCAGCCAAGATAGCGGGGGGAGGGAAAAACTGTTTTTT

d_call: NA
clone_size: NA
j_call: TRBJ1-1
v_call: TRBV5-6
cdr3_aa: CASSLIGQLGTEAFF
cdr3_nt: TGTGCCAGCAGCCTGATAGGACAGCTGGGGACTGAAGCTTTCTTT

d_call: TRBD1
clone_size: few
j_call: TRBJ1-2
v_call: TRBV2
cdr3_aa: CASSASQGASNYGYTF
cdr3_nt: TGTGCCAGCAGTGCCTCACAGGGGGCAAGTAACTATGGCTACACCTTC

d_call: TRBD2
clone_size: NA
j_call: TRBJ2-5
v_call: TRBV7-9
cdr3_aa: CASSLDRVGGGFDETQYF
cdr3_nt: TGTGCCAGCAGCTTAGACCGCGTGGGCGGGGGGTTTGATGAGACCCAGTACTTC

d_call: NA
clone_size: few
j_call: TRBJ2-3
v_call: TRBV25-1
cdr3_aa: CASSPQGSDTQYF
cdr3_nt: TGTGCCAGCAGTCCACAGGGTTCAGATACGCAGTATTTT

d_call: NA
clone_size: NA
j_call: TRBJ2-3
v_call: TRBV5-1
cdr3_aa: CASSPGGATTDTQYF
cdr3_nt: TGCGCCAGCAGCCCCGGTGGGGCCACGACAGATACGCAGTATTTT

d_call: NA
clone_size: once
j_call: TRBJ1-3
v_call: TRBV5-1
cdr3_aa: CASSLTGTSGNTIYF
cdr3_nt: TGCGCCAGCAGCTTGACAGGGACCTCTGGAAACACCATATATTTT